The rows below give T cell receptor beta chains drawn from one sample of a study of OX40 agonist ivuxolimab in advanced cancers. Produced via immunoSEQ multiplex PCR; TCRdb's table is partial and in-frame only. Of 90,000 to 120,000 clones in the sample, 85% to 95% were seen once. This sample comprised CD4+ or CD8+ T cells sorted from blood, obtained in a trial of the OX40 agonist ivuxolimab. The receptors here all came from an adult with an advanced solid tumor such as melanoma, head and neck, liver or kidney cancer. Both conserved end residues are part of each CDR3.

v_call	j_call	cdr3_length	cdr3_aa
TRBV5-1	TRBJ2-1	14	CASSLGTGGDEQFF
TRBV6-1	TRBJ1-4	14	CASMTGEANEKLFF
TRBV6-4	TRBJ2-3	17	CASSMSPRTGSSDTQYF
TRBV5-5	TRBJ1-5	15	CASSETGYSNQPQHF
TRBV5-1	TRBJ1-1	14	CASSFAWGDTEAFF
TRBV19	TRBJ1-3	14	CASIPELSGNTIYF
TRBV7-3	TRBJ1-2	14	CASSETGVTSGYTF
TRBV5-8	TRBJ2-3	16	CASSLGLAASTDTQYF
TRBV18	TRBJ2-1	15	CASSQSAMSYNEQFF
TRBV25-1	NA	15	CASSESGTGAYEQYF
TRBV21-1	NA	15	CASSKGLGETYEQYF
TRBV4-1	TRBJ2-7	14	CASSQAPSGYEQYF
TRBV18	TRBJ2-1	14	CASSLNRDSNEQFF
TRBV2	TRBJ1-1	15	CASRRTGGRGTEAFF
TRBV7-3	TRBJ2-3	14	CASSFGLAGDTQYF
TRBV10-3	TRBJ1-4	14	CAISDQGQEEKLFF
TRBV6-5	TRBJ1-2	13	CASSYLREGGYTF
TRBV5-1	TRBJ2-5	14	CASSLNSGTETQYF
TRBV9	TRBJ1-2	15	CASSPSPDRENGYTF
TRBV7-3	TRBJ2-3	12	CASSVGGDTQYF
TRBV28	TRBJ2-1	15	CASSSGDRGFNEQFF
TRBV23-1	TRBJ2-1	16	CASSVTSGPEFDEQFF
TRBV15	TRBJ2-1	17	CATSRNSGTHSYNEQFF
TRBV7-3	TRBJ2-1	13	CASSWAGLAEQFF
TRBV28	TRBJ2-7	11	CASQLTYEQYF
TRBV6-1	TRBJ1-5	15	CASSEGGQFNQPQHF
TRBV10-3	TRBJ1-5	14	CAISGSAGNQPQHF
TRBV30	TRBJ2-3	15	CAWTSGSTSTDTQYF
TRBV5-4	TRBJ1-2	15	CASSFPGQGDYGYTF
TRBV6-5	TRBJ1-2	13	CASRRGVNYGYTF
TRBV6-1	TRBJ2-7	13	CASTAGVSYEQYF
TRBV9	TRBJ1-4	16	CASSVDPGQMNEKLFF
TRBV19	TRBJ1-5	12	CASKGPYQPQHF
TRBV28	TRBJ2-7	16	CASSPPAASGSNEQYF
TRBV28	TRBJ2-7	15	CASSFRGSYSYEQYF
TRBV7-7	TRBJ2-1	16	CASSFRGARSYNEQFF
TRBV19	TRBJ2-5	14	CASSADRVKETQYF
TRBV6-5	TRBJ2-5	13	CASRGTGIDTQYF
TRBV15	TRBJ1-1	13	CATSRGTGGKAFF
TRBV5-4	TRBJ1-2	15	CASSPPGQGGFGYTF
TRBV7-2	TRBJ1-5	12	CASSFTNQPQHF
TRBV18	TRBJ1-1	13	CASSEGQNTEAFF
TRBV19	TRBJ2-1	15	CASNFLGSSYNEQFF
TRBV7-9	TRBJ2-3	15	CASSSDRGRRDTQYF
TRBV7-2	TRBJ2-7	17	CASSYLAGGTPGYEQYF
TRBV7-3	TRBJ2-3	15	CASSLGVQATDTQYF
TRBV10-3	TRBJ1-4	13	CAISAGAKSGVFF
TRBV21-1	TRBJ2-1	18	CASNPGLSTRRSYNEQFF
TRBV19	TRBJ2-1	15	CASSIFNQDYNEQFF
TRBV18	TRBJ1-1	13	CASSPQWNTEAFF
TRBV7-9	TRBJ1-1	15	CASSLGGQGRTEAFF
TRBV28	TRBJ1-2	12	CASSFGAYGYTF
TRBV5-1	TRBJ2-7	11	CASSDSYEQYF
TRBV28	TRBJ1-5	15	CASTRGRGFRQPQHF
TRBV7-8	TRBJ1-5	14	CASSFDRVDQPQHF
TRBV19	TRBJ1-1	14	CASRQQGENTEAFF
TRBV10-2	TRBJ1-4	17	CASSESRGTATNEKLFF
TRBV6-6	TRBJ1-1	15	CASSYSQGQEIEAFF
TRBV21-1	TRBJ1-5	20	CASSKGVRQKRGYSNQPQHF